Sequencing of this TCR beta chain was carried out in a study of blood T cell repertoires in COVID-19. The wider study: Samples of COVID-19 (acute and convalescent) were obtained from the United States, Italy and Spain. PBMCs, B-cell-depleted T cells, or T cells provided the cDNA or gDNA that made up the material.

In the original processing: Amplification with reference gene primers provided the estimates of nucleated cell counts. This table comes from immunoSEQ multiplex PCR, and its TCRdb copy is limited to in-frame clones, with some not included. From that table come the V and J calls and clone size; the DNA was used to work out D and trimming. The sample includes about 260,000 clones, about 83% of them seen just once. The CDR3 consists of 16 residues. Per germline, CDR1 SGHNT and CDR2 YYREEE (reference sequence). J lost 0 bases, V lost 3 bases, and 4 bases had no gene match. The sequence was obtained from a woman in her 50s who had recovered from COVID-19. The chain has TRBV5-4 and TRBJ2-2; 8 nucleotides match TRBD2. The source material was peripheral blood. Written as DNA, the CDR3 is TGTGCCAGCAGCTCGGGAGGGCAGGCGAACACCGGGGAGCTGTTTTTT. Amino acids: CASSSGGQANTGELFF.